This is a list of T cell receptor beta chains from one sample in a study of blood T cell repertoires in COVID-19. The repertoire was sequenced with immunoSEQ multiplex PCR; TCRdb's copy has only in-frame clones and lacks some. The sample includes roughly 110,000 clones, approximately 88% of them seen just once. Sample: peripheral blood. The source of these receptors is a human donor in a cohort sampled during active COVID-19. The CDR3 runs from the conserved cysteine through the conserved F or W. Each record gives: V gene, clone size, J gene, D gene, CDR3 DNA, CDR3 protein. D genes are given only for firm matches. Only part of the rows carry a size: once, few, many, or a class if the clone is expanded.

>TRBV6-6|-|TRBJ1-5|-
TGTGCCAGCAGTTACGGAGGGGGGGTCAATCAGCCCCAGCATTTT
CASSYGGGVNQPQHF
>TRBV19|-|TRBJ2-1|TRBD2
TGTGCCAGTAGTATACCCGAGGTTAGCGGGCCCTACAATGAGCAGTTCTTC
CASSIPEVSGPYNEQFF
>TRBV9|-|TRBJ2-2|TRBD2
TGTGCCAGCAGCGTCGGCCTAGCGGGAAACACCGGGGAGCTGTTTTTT
CASSVGLAGNTGELFF
>TRBV9|-|TRBJ1-6|TRBD1
TGTGCCAGCAGCGAAGGAACCGGGACAGGTCCCAATTCACCCCTCCACTTT
CASSEGTGTGPNSPLHF
>TRBV30|few|TRBJ2-3|-
TGTGCCTGGAGCGGATCAGGGTTTGGAGCGGGGTATTTT
CAWSGSGFGAGYF
>TRBV9|few|TRBJ1-6|-
TGTGCCAGCAGCGTATTACGGACAAATTCACCCCTCCACTTT
CASSVLRTNSPLHF
>TRBV6-5|-|TRBJ2-1|-
TGTGCCAGCAGCCCAACTGGTAGCTCCTACAATGAGCAGTTCTTC
CASSPTGSSYNEQFF
>TRBV27|-|TRBJ2-7|TRBD1
TGTGCCAGCAGAGCAACAGGGGGCAACAGACCCTACGAGCAGTACTTC
CASRATGGNRPYEQYF
>TRBV10-3|-|TRBJ2-1|-
TGTGCCATCAGTGAAGGCGCACTAGCCGTTTTCAATGAGCAGTTCTTC
CAISEGALAVFNEQFF
>TRBV7-2|-|TRBJ1-6|-
TGTGCCAGCAGCCCCAGGGTAATAAAAAGCTCCTATAATTCACCCCTCCACTTT
CASSPRVIKSSYNSPLHF
>TRBV25-1|-|TRBJ2-5|TRBD2
TGTGCCAGCAGTGTACCTGGGACTAAGCAAGAGACCCAGTACTTC
CASSVPGTKQETQYF
>TRBV30|-|TRBJ2-2|TRBD1
TGTGCCTGGAGTGTTGGGACAGGCACCGGGGAGCTGTTTTTT
CAWSVGTGTGELFF
>TRBV7-3|-|TRBJ1-5|TRBD1
TGTGCCAGCAGCTTAGGTGGGACAGGGGGCCTTCAGCCCCAGCATTTT
CASSLGGTGGLQPQHF
>TRBV30|-|TRBJ2-7|-
TGTGCCTGGAGTCAAGGGGGACCCTTGTACGAGCAGTACTTC
CAWSQGGPLYEQYF
>TRBV3-1/TRBV3-2|-|TRBJ1-4|-
TGTGCCAGCAGCCCGTCAACACAGTCAACTAATGAAAAACTGTTTTTT
CASSPSTQSTNEKLFF
>TRBV30|-|TRBJ2-1|TRBD1
TGTGCCTGGACGGCCCTCAGGGGGCCGAAAAATGAGCAGTTCTTC
CAWTALRGPKNEQFF
>TRBV19|-|TRBJ2-1|TRBD1
TGTGCCACCGGGACAGGGGGCTACAATGAGCAGTTCTTC
CATGTGGYNEQFF
>TRBV7-9|-|TRBJ1-4|-
TGTGCCAGCAGCTCTATACGGGAGGGGGGTGAAAAACTGTTTTTT
CASSSIREGGEKLFF
>TRBV4-3|-|TRBJ1-1|TRBD1
TGCGCCAGCAGCCAACAAGGGACAGGGGGTATGAACACTGAAGCTTTCTTT
CASSQQGTGGMNTEAFF
>TRBV25-1|-|TRBJ1-6|-
TGTGCCAGCAGTGAAACACCAAGGGGAAATTCACCCCTCCACTTT
CASSETPRGNSPLHF
>TRBV4-3|-|TRBJ1-3|-
TGCGCCAGCAGCCAAACAGACGGGGGCTCTGGAAACACCATATATTTT
CASSQTDGGSGNTIYF
>TRBV30|-|TRBJ2-7|-
TGTGCCTGGAGTGCCGGGACTTCAACCCTCTCGCAGTACTTC
CAWSAGTSTLSQYF
>TRBV11-3|-|TRBJ2-2|TRBD2
TGTGCCAGCAGCTTGGGAATAGCGGGCCCCGGCACCGGGGAGCTGTTTTTT
CASSLGIAGPGTGELFF
>TRBV5-1|-|TRBJ2-1|TRBD2
TGCGCGAGCAGGGTGCGGGAGCCCTACAATGAGCAGTTCTTC
CASRVREPYNEQFF
>TRBV6-2/TRBV6-3|-|TRBJ1-5|-
TGTGCCAGCAGTCCCCTACCCGGGGTGCCCCAGCATTTT
CASSPLPGVPQHF
>TRBV18|-|TRBJ1-5|-
TGTGCCAGCTCACCATTTTCAGGGGCCCCCAGCAATCAGCCCCAGCATTTT
CASSPFSGAPSNQPQHF
>TRBV3-1/TRBV3-2|-|TRBJ1-2|-
TGTGCCAGCAGCCAAGGGCAGGCCGATGGCTACACCTTC
CASSQGQADGYTF
>TRBV27|-|TRBJ2-3|TRBD2
TGTGCCAGCAGTTTAATCGGGGCTAGCGGGTTTTCAGATACGCAGTATTTT
CASSLIGASGFSDTQYF
>TRBV6-2/TRBV6-3|-|TRBJ1-2|TRBD1
TGTGCCAGCAGTTACGCACAGGGGTCTGGCTACACCTTC
CASSYAQGSGYTF
>TRBV2|-|TRBJ2-3|TRBD2
TGTGCCAGCAGTGAACCGACGTCGGGACTAGCGGGACACACAGATACGCAGTATTTT
CASSEPTSGLAGHTDTQYF
>TRBV7-8|-|TRBJ2-1|TRBD2
TGTGCCAGCAGCCGAGCGGGAGGCCGCTACAATGAGCAGTTCTTC
CASSRAGGRYNEQFF
>TRBV4-1|-|TRBJ2-1|TRBD2
TGCGCCAGCAGCCAAGGGACTAGCGCCGGCTCCTACAATGAGCAGTTCTTC
CASSQGTSAGSYNEQFF
>TRBV6-2/TRBV6-3|-|TRBJ2-1|TRBD1
TGTGCCAGCAGCCAAAGGACAGGGCGCATACCAAATGACAATGAGCAGTTCTTC
CASSQRTGRIPNDNEQFF
>TRBV7-2|-|TRBJ2-1|TRBD2
TGTGCCAGCCTGTTAGTGAGCGGGACCAATGAGCAGTTCTTC
CASLLVSGTNEQFF
>TRBV7-2|-|TRBJ2-1|TRBD2
TGTGCCAGCAGCTCGGGACTAGCGGGATCATATGAGCAGTTCTTC
CASSSGLAGSYEQFF
>TRBV27|-|TRBJ1-6|TRBD1
TGTGCCACCTCGGGACAGGGTGGCTCACCCCTCCACTTT
CATSGQGGSPLHF
>TRBV27|once|TRBJ2-7|-
TGTGCCAGCAGTTTATCGCACAGGGCCCCAGGTGGCGAGCAGTACTTC
CASSLSHRAPGGEQYF
>TRBV5-1|-|TRBJ1-1|-
TGCGCCAGCACCAGGGGCCCCATGAACACTGAAGCTTTCTTT
CASTRGPMNTEAFF
>TRBV7-2|-|TRBJ1-4|-
TGTGCCAGCAGCTTAGCCCAGGGCTACCATAATGAAAAACTGTTTTTT
CASSLAQGYHNEKLFF
>TRBV5-6|-|TRBJ1-5|-
TGTGCCAGCAGTAGTGGGCAGATTGGCAATCAGCCCCAGCATTTT
CASSSGQIGNQPQHF
>TRBV2|-|TRBJ2-1|TRBD2
TGTGCCAGCAGCCTTCTAGCGGGAGGATTGCGTGAGCAGTTCTTC
CASSLLAGGLREQFF